This T cell receptor (beta chain) is from a study of shared clonotypes between healthy human individuals. Overall study results and limits: Only blood was sampled; tissue repertoires likely differ. The diversity represented, both genetic and in exposure history, was limited by few donors.

This CDR3 region has 15 residues. J lost 5 bases, V lost 5 bases, and 7 bases had no gene match. Germline-derived CDR1 and CDR2 are MNHNS and SASEGT. CD8 cells regarded as naive lacked CD45RO, were positively chosen for CCR7, and omitted terminally differentiated effector memory CD45RA+ cells. Tens of thousands of T cell genomes (approximately 0.2 ug DNA) went into each sorted-subset replicate. Only in-frame clones appear in the TCRdb table, and some are missing; sequencing was by immunoSEQ multiplex PCR. The sample shows more than 2 million clones, about 95% of them seen only once. The table lists this clone with a count of one. Antigen: not known.

The genes are TRBV6-1 and TRBJ2-3, with 10 bases aligning to TRBD1. This receptor was taken from a man younger than 35 in good health. Sequences were obtained from naive CD8+ T cells sorted from blood. The CDR3: CASSWTGGVGDTQYF. The CDR3, as DNA: TGTGCCAGCAGTTGGACAGGGGGAGTCGGAGATACGCAGTATTTT.